Following are 24 T cell receptor beta chains from one sample sequenced in a study of T cells in Graves' hyperthyroidism and ophthalmopathy. RNA transcripts gave rise to amplified TCR beta CDR3 regions. First-round RT-PCR of the TCR CDR3 relied on the HTBI primer set. A single record per CDR3 protein comes from TCRdb applying MiXCR to the multiplex PCR reads. The data show approximately 380,000 distinct CDR3 sequences, about 20% seen once. The sample taken for sequencing was blood. The receptors shown here come from a woman between 18 and 30 years old with Graves' hyperthyroidism.

This rearrangement joins TRBV5-1 to TRBJ2-5; TRBD2 matches at 8 bases. Germline CDR1 reads SGHRS; CDR2 reads YFSETQ. Trimming cost V 4 bases and J 4 bases; bases outside gene matches: 9. CDR3 length: 15 residues. CDR3 in amino acids: CASSPGGAPRETQYF. The CDR3, as DNA: TGCGCCAGCAGCCCCGGGGGGGCGCCCCGAGAGACCCAGTACTTC.

J is TRBJ2-2 and V is TRBV18; 7 nucleotides line up with TRBD2. This CDR3 contains 14 residues. Germline V CDR1 and CDR2: KGHSH, LQKENI. With V trimmed by 5 bases and J by 0 bases, 0 bases remained unmatched. The CDR3 reads CASSAGANTGELFF. Here the CDR3 DNA reads TGTGCCAGCTCAGCGGGGGCGAACACCGGGGAGCTGTTTTTT.

V gene TRBV5-1 combines with J gene TRBJ1-1; tentative D call: TRBD1 (6 bases). V lost 4 bases and J 4 bases, leaving 17 bases between the germline ends. CDR1 is SGHRS and CDR2 is YFSETQ in the germline V gene. This CDR3 region has 15 residues. This CDR3 is CASSSEGRGGTEAFF. CDR3 DNA: TGCGCCAGCAGCAGCGAGGGCAGGGGAGGCACTGAAGCTTTCTTT. Drawing the rest from reference TRBV5-1 and TRBJ1-1, the complete variable domain is KAGVTQTPRYLIKTRGQQVTLSCSPISGHRSVSWYQQTPGQGLQFLFEYFSETQRNKGNFPGRFSGRQFSNSRSEMNVSTLELGDSALYLCASSSEGRGGTEAFFGQGTRLTVV.

At least ten counts were recorded for this clonotype. This chain joins TRBV12-3 or TRBV12-4 and TRBJ1-5; tentatively, D is TRBD1 (6 bases). The CDR3 length is 15 residues. Trimming shortened V by 4 bases and J by 6 bases, and 16 bases separated the two germline ends. The CDR3 region is CASSSYRARTQPQHF. The CDR3 DNA reads as TGTGCCAGCAGTTCCTACAGGGCCCGCACTCAGCCCCAGCATTTT.

This rearrangement joins TRBV7-2 to TRBJ2-1; 13 nucleotides match TRBD2. The V segment lost 0 bases and the J segment 1 base; nucleotides outside the gene matches: 0. The CDR3 is 17 amino acids. The germline V gene encodes CDR1 SGHTA and CDR2 FQGNSA. CDR3 sequence: CASSLAGLAGSYNEQFF. The CDR3 coding sequence is TGTGCCAGCAGCTTAGCGGGACTAGCGGGGTCCTACAATGAGCAGTTCTTC. Full variable domain (remainder filled in from reference TRBV7-2 and TRBJ2-1): GAGVSQSPSNKVTEKGKDVELRCDPISGHTALYWYRQSLGQGLEFLIYFQGNSAPDKSGLPSDRFSAERTGGSVSTLTIQRTQQEDSAVYLCASSLAGLAGSYNEQFFGPGTRLTVL.

This clonotype was seen many times. The J gene is TRBJ1-6, the V gene TRBV6-1; 8 bases are a match to TRBD1. CDR1 is MNHNS, CDR2 SASEGT, per germline. This CDR3 comprises 16 residues. After removal of 0 bases from V and 9 bases from J, the junction contained 7 bases not matched to a gene. CDR3 region: CASSEAMGQVVSPLHF. The CDR3 nucleotides read TGTGCCAGCAGTGAAGCAATGGGACAGGTTGTTTCACCCCTCCACTTT.

This clonotype was seen many times. This chain connects TRBV6-5 to TRBJ2-7, with D hard to call. Trimming cost V 4 bases and J 0 bases, with 13 bases left between them. The length of the CDR3 is 15 residues. Germline V gene sequence: CDR1 MNHEY, CDR2 SVGAGI. The CDR3 sequence is CASSSPRGGSYEQYF. The CDR3 DNA sequence: TGTGCCAGCAGTTCTCCCCGCGGTGGCTCCTACGAGCAGTACTTC.

V is TRBV6-2 or TRBV6-3 and J is TRBJ2-7; 8 bases align to TRBD1. V dropped 6 bases and J dropped 0; count of bases not matched to a gene: 7. Germline V gene lookup returns CDR1 MNHEY and CDR2 SVGEGT. This CDR3 has 15 residues. The CDR3 is CASRTGGSISYEQYF. The CDR3 nucleotides are TGTGCCAGCAGAACAGGGGGTTCAATCTCCTACGAGCAGTACTTC.

The CDR3 loop is CASKTGGDKNTEAFF. CDR3 nucleotides: TGTGCCAGCAAAACAGGGGGCGATAAGAACACTGAAGCTTTCTTT. This sequence joins TRBV19 and TRBJ1-1; 9 positions agree with TRBD1. The CDR3 loop spans 15 amino acids. Per germline, CDR1 LNHDA and CDR2 SQIVND (reference sequence). The trim removed 9 bases at V and 1 base at J, leaving 9 bases unmatched.

This clonotype was counted at least ten times. V is TRBV7-3 and J is TRBJ2-5; perhaps TRBD2 as D (7 bases). Looked up from germline, CDR1 is SGHTA and CDR2 is FQGTGA. Trimming shortened V by 5 bases and J by 3 bases, and 13 bases separated the two germline ends. The CDR3 covers 14 residues. This CDR3 reads CASSPTGGKETQYF. The CDR3 coding sequence is TGTGCCAGCAGCCCTACGGGGGGCAAAGAGACCCAGTACTTC.

This clonotype was seen at least ten times. The V call is TRBV25-1, the J call TRBJ2-5, with D unclear. The CDR3 length is 17 residues. Trimming cost V 6 bases and J 5 bases, with 25 bases left between them. Germline V gene sequence: CDR1 MGHDK, CDR2 SYGVNS. CDR3 protein: CASSPPTRIFSLETQYF. In DNA, the CDR3 is TGTGCCAGCAGCCCACCCACCCGGATTTTCAGCCTGGAGACCCAGTACTTC.

Many counts were recorded for this clonotype. V is TRBV11-3 and J is TRBJ2-2, with D tentatively TRBD1 or TRBD2 (6 bases each). In germline, CDR1 is SGHNT, CDR2 YENEEA. V gave up 7 bases and J gave up 9 bases, with 21 bases separating them. This CDR3 has 15 residues. The CDR3 spells CASNIVGGRYRELFF. The DNA for the CDR3 is TGTGCCAGCAACATTGTCGGGGGCCGTTACCGGGAGCTGTTTTTT. The full variable domain, completed using reference TRBV11-3 and TRBJ2-2, is EAGVVQSPRYKIIEKKQPVAFWCNPISGHNTLYWYLQNLGQGPELLIRYENEEAVDDSQLPKDRFSAERLKGVDSTLKIQPAELGDSAVYLCASNIVGGRYRELFFGEGSRLTVL.

Many counts were recorded for this clonotype. The CDR3 does not close with the conserved phenylalanine or tryptophan, likely indicating a read error. V is TRBV6-1 and J is TRBJ1-1; no firm D call. The V end was cut by 3 bases, the J end by 3 bases, with 8 bases between. The CDR3 runs 13 residues. CDR1 is MNHNS, CDR2 SASEGT, per germline. CDR3 residues: CASSDEWYTEAFL. CDR3 in DNA: TGTGCCAGCAGTGATGAGTGGTACACTGAAGCTTTCCTT.

This clonotype was picked up many times. The chain links TRBV28 to TRBJ2-7; 10 positions agree with TRBD1. The V gene's germline CDR1 is MDHEN and CDR2 SYDVKM. The V segment lost 7 bases and the J segment 5 bases; nucleotides outside the gene matches: 11. The CDR3 sequence is 15 residues long. The CDR3 DNA is TGTGCCAGCACCCCGGCCCCCGGGACAGGGGACGAGCAGTACTTC. Its translation is CASTPAPGTGDEQYF. Full variable domain (remainder filled in from reference TRBV28 and TRBJ2-7): DVKVTQSSRYLVKRTGEKVFLECVQDMDHENMFWYRQDPGLGLRLIYFSYDVKMKEKGDIPEGYSVSREKKERFSLILESASTNQTSMYLCASTPAPGTGDEQYFGPGTRLTVT.

This clonotype showed up many times. This rearrangement joins TRBV27 to TRBJ2-5, with 10 bases identical to TRBD2. CDR3 size: 14 residues. The junction had 1 base not matched to a gene; V was cut back by 5 bases and J by 1 base. Germline loops: CDR1 MNHEY, CDR2 SMNVEV (reference sequence). The CDR3 region has the DNA TGTGCCAGCAGTCGACTAGCGGGCCAAGAGACCCAGTACTTC. This sequence encodes CASSRLAGQETQYF.

This clonotype was counted a single time. The V call is TRBV20-1, the J call TRBJ2-7, with D possibly TRBD2 on 5 matching bases. Germline V gene lookup returns CDR1 DFQATT and CDR2 SNEGSKA (reference sequence). CDR3 length: 11 amino acids. Trimming left V 8 bases short and J 0 bases short, with 8 bases between. Here the CDR3 reads CSSGDSYEQYF. The CDR3 DNA sequence: TGCAGTTCCGGGGACTCCTACGAGCAGTACTTC.

This clonotype was counted at least ten times. V and J are TRBV29-1 and TRBJ1-2; 7 bases match TRBD1. Germline V gene sequence: CDR1 SQVTM, CDR2 ANQGSEA. V shed 7 bases, J shed 4 bases, and the junction held 15 bases outside the gene matches. CDR3 length: 15 residues. The CDR3 DNA follows: TGCAGCGCCGAAATTTCAGGGGGTACTACCTATGGCTACACCTTC. This gives the protein CSAEISGGTTYGYTF.

This clonotype showed up many times. The chain couples TRBV20-1 to TRBJ2-6, with D unresolved. The germline V gene has CDR1 DFQATT and CDR2 SNEGSKA (reference sequence). Trimming shortened V by 2 bases and J by 2 bases, and 7 bases separated the two germline ends. This CDR3 comprises 14 residues. The CDR3 nucleotides are TGCAGTGCTAGAAGGGCAGCTGGGGCCAACGTCCTGACTTTC. This sequence encodes CSARRAAGANVLTF.

Many counts were recorded for this clonotype. The chain links TRBV5-5 to TRBJ1-1; weak D call: TRBD1 (5 bases). The CDR3 runs to 16 residues. The germline V and J ends were trimmed by 0 bases and 4 bases, with 16 bases remaining between them. The V gene's germline CDR1 is SGHKS and CDR2 YYEKEE (reference sequence). The CDR3 here is CASSLDPRGVGTEAFF. The CDR3 nucleotides are TGTGCCAGCAGCTTGGATCCTCGAGGGGTCGGCACTGAAGCTTTCTTT.

This clonotype was detected ten times or more. J is TRBJ2-5 and V is TRBV7-3, with no clear D. Germline values: CDR1 SGHTA, CDR2 FQGTGA. The germline V and J ends were trimmed by 4 bases and 5 bases, with 14 bases remaining between them. CDR3 size: 14 residues. CDR3 bases: TGTGCCAGCAGCTCCCAAGCTGACGGGGAGACCCAGTACTTC. It yields the protein CASSSQADGETQYF.

This clonotype was seen ten or more times. This chain connects TRBV6-5 to TRBJ1-1; D perhaps matches TRBD1 (5 bases). Germline values: CDR1 MNHEY, CDR2 SVGAGI. This CDR3 contains 13 residues. The V end lost 7 bases, the J end lost 1 base, and 10 bases lay between the germline ends. As DNA, the CDR3 is TGTGCCAGCATTTTAACAGGGAACACTGAAGCTTTCTTT. This encodes CASILTGNTEAFF.

This clonotype has a count of ten or more. This chain uses TRBV5-1 with TRBJ1-5; D is perhaps TRBD1 (5 bases). This CDR3 has 16 residues. The germline CDR1 and CDR2 sequences are SGHRS and YFSETQ. With 0 bases removed from V and 4 bases from J, the gap between germline ends came to 14 bases. The CDR3 sequence is CASSLAREGRNQPQHF. CDR3 sequence (DNA): TGCGCCAGCAGCTTGGCCAGGGAGGGTCGGAATCAGCCCCAGCATTTT.

This clonotype has just a few counts. This sequence joins TRBV28 and TRBJ2-7, with 7 nucleotides matching TRBD1. Germline CDR1 is MDHEN and CDR2 is SYDVKM. With 4 bases clipped from V and 0 bases from J, the junction kept 9 bases outside the gene matches. This CDR3 contains 16 residues. CDR3 sequence (DNA): TGTGCCAGCAGTTCCCCCGGACAGGAACTCTCCTACGAGCAGTACTTC. It encodes CASSSPGQELSYEQYF. The full variable domain, rest sourced from reference TRBV28 and TRBJ2-7, is DVKVTQSSRYLVKRTGEKVFLECVQDMDHENMFWYRQDPGLGLRLIYFSYDVKMKEKGDIPEGYSVSREKKERFSLILESASTNQTSMYLCASSSPGQELSYEQYFGPGTRLTVT.

This clonotype was observed many times. The chain uses TRBV6-1 and TRBJ1-4; D perhaps matches TRBD1 (5 bases). Looked up from germline, CDR1 is MNHNS and CDR2 is SASEGT. Trimming shortened V by 6 bases and J by 4 bases, and 15 bases separated the two germline ends. The CDR3 extends over 15 amino acids. CDR3 bases: TGTGCCAGCAGCCAACAGGCGTGGGATAATGAAAAACTGTTTTTT. Translated: CASSQQAWDNEKLFF.